These 13 T cell receptor beta chains were sequenced from one sample in a study of human CD4 T cells and Enterobacteriaceae (dated by TCRdb to 2018 to 2020). Library generation was performed with the immunoSEQ multiplex PCR assay. This immuneACCESS table, as held by TCRdb, lists in-frame sequences with V and J called but not all clones. Of the missing ones, under half trace to an unresolved V gene in checked studies; the others have no known cause. Within this sample are just under 30,000 clones, with roughly four fifths of them counted one time only. 1.5% to 2% of the sample is in the top ten clones. Memory CD4+ T cells were FACS-sorted on a FACSAria III to over 95% purity as all CD4+ cells other than CD45RA+CCR7+CD95- naive cells. Source material: memory CD4+ T cells from blood. What the cell subset or site label conveys for this sample: total memory CD4 T cells sorted directly ex vivo, unstimulated. Every receptor here comes from a human donor in good health.

The V and J genes are TRBV6-5 and TRBJ1-2; D possibly corresponds to TRBD1 (6 bases). CDR1 MNHEY and CDR2 SVGAGI come from the germline V gene. CDR3 size: 13 residues. The V end was cut by 6 bases, the J end by 3 bases, with 11 bases between. Written as DNA, the CDR3 is TGTGCCAGCAGATCCACAGGGTACTATGGCTACACCTTC. It translates to CASRSTGYYGYTF.

This rearrangement joins TRBV9 to TRBJ1-3; D may be TRBD1 (5 bases). This CDR3 is built from 18 residues. The germline V gene encodes CDR1 SGDLS and CDR2 YYNGEE. V lost 0 bases, J lost 0 bases, and 16 bases lay in between. Here the CDR3 reads CASSVGARQLASGNTIYF. In DNA form, the CDR3 reads TGTGCCAGCAGCGTAGGGGCCCGACAGCTCGCCTCTGGAAACACCATATATTTT.

The chain is built from TRBV7-2 and TRBJ2-7, with 7 bases fitting TRBD2. The CDR3 sequence is 15 residues long. Germline V CDR1 and CDR2: SGHTA, FQGNSA. V lost 0 bases, J lost 2 bases, and 4 bases stayed unmatched. CDR3 loop: CASSLALAVAYEQYF. The CDR3, as DNA: TGTGCCAGCAGCTTAGCCCTAGCGGTGGCCTACGAGCAGTACTTC.

V gene TRBV5-1 combines with J gene TRBJ2-5; no firm D call. The CDR3 sequence is 13 residues long. From germline, CDR1 is SGHRS and CDR2 YFSETQ. V lost 1 base and J lost 2, with 6 bases in between. Written as DNA, the CDR3 is TGCGCCAGCAGCTTGATGCTGCAAGAGACCCAGTACTTC. As protein: CASSLMLQETQYF.

The J gene is TRBJ1-5, the V gene TRBV28; a weak D match, TRBD1 (5 bases). In germline, CDR1 is MDHEN, CDR2 SYDVKM. Trimming stripped 5 bases from V and 3 bases from J, with 20 bases between. The CDR3 has 17 residues. DNA of the CDR3: TGTGCCAGCAGTCCGTTTTTTCCGACAGTCCCCAATCAGCCCCAGCATTTT. Translating gives CASSPFFPTVPNQPQHF.

This sequence joins TRBV28 and TRBJ2-3, with 7 bases lining up with TRBD1. V lost 7 bases and J lost 6; bases outside the gene matches: 13. Germline V CDR1 and CDR2: MDHEN, SYDVKM. The CDR3 is 15 amino acids. The CDR3: CASTPSTGEWDTQYF. The CDR3 DNA reads TGTGCCAGCACCCCCTCTACAGGGGAATGGGATACGCAGTATTTT. Variable domain in full (rest from reference TRBV28 and TRBJ2-3): DVKVTQSSRYLVKRTGEKVFLECVQDMDHENMFWYRQDPGLGLRLIYFSYDVKMKEKGDIPEGYSVSREKKERFSLILESASTNQTSMYLCASTPSTGEWDTQYFGPGTRLTVL.

The V and J genes are TRBV19 and TRBJ2-5, with 7 positions matching TRBD2. CDR3 length equals 15 residues. Germline lookup yields CDR1 LNHDA and CDR2 SQIVND (reference sequence). Trimming at V came to 3 bases and at J to 5 bases, leaving 9 bases not matched to a gene. CDR3 nucleotide sequence: TGTGCCAGTAGTATGGGGCGGGAGAGGTACGAGACCCAGTACTTC. Protein product: CASSMGRERYETQYF.

This clone occurred a few times. The V and J genes are TRBV2 and TRBJ1-5; 7 nucleotides line up with TRBD1. V lost 5 bases, J lost 6 bases, and 7 bases stayed unmatched. Germline CDR1 reads SNHLY; CDR2 reads FYNNEI. This CDR3 has 14 residues. Here the CDR3 DNA reads TGTGCCAGCAGTCTGGCCCCAGGGGGTCAGCCCCAGCATTTT. It translates to CASSLAPGGQPQHF. Combining the CDR3 with reference TRBV2 and TRBJ1-5 gives the whole variable domain EPEVTQTPSHQVTQMGQEVILRCVPISNHLYFYWYRQILGQKVEFLVSFYNNEISEKSEIFDDQFSVERPDGSNFTLKIRSTKLEDSAMYFCASSLAPGGQPQHFGDGTRLSIL.

The chain recombines TRBV6-4 with TRBJ2-2; either TRBD1 or TRBD2 may supply D (6 bases each). Germline V gene lookup returns CDR1 MRHNA and CDR2 SNTAGT. V lost 6 bases and J lost 6, with 38 bases in between. The CDR3 extends over 22 amino acids. CDR3 region: CASRDRGRGVTNWESGAGELFF. In DNA form, the CDR3 reads TGTGCCAGCAGAGACCGGGGGCGCGGAGTGACGAATTGGGAGTCGGGAGCCGGGGAGCTGTTTTTT.

The chain employs TRBV18 and TRBJ2-1; 9 nucleotides agree with TRBD1. The germline V gene has CDR1 KGHSH and CDR2 LQKENI. The CDR3 contains 16 residues. Trimming took 1 base from V and 7 from J; bases not matched to a gene: 8. CDR3 bases: TGTGCCAGCTCACCACTGCCGGGACAGGGCAATAATGAGCAGTTCTTC. Its protein is CASSPLPGQGNNEQFF. The full variable domain, with the rest looked up from reference TRBV18 and TRBJ2-1, is NAGVMQNPRHLVRRRGQEARLRCSPMKGHSHVYWYRQLPEEGLKFMVYLQKENIIDESGMPKERFSAEFPKEGPSILRIQQVVRGDSAAYFCASSPLPGQGNNEQFFGPGTRLTVL.

The chain has TRBV30 and TRBJ2-7; TRBD1 matches 10 bases. The germline V gene encodes CDR1 GTSNPN and CDR2 SVGIG (reference sequence). With V trimmed by 3 bases and J by 5 bases, 4 bases remained unmatched. CDR3 length: 13 residues. CDR3 loop: CAWSGQGGNEQYF. The CDR3 DNA follows: TGTGCCTGGAGCGGACAGGGGGGTAACGAGCAGTACTTC.

The chain has TRBV5-4 and TRBJ1-1, with D uncertain. The germline V gene has CDR1 SGHNT and CDR2 YYREEE (reference sequence). V lost 0 bases and J 1 base, leaving 13 bases between the germline ends. The CDR3 length is 16 residues. The DNA for the CDR3 is TGTGCCAGCAGCTTGGGCCCAGCGGGAAAGAACACTGAAGCTTTCTTT. Translation: CASSLGPAGKNTEAFF. The whole variable domain, filled in from reference TRBV5-4 and TRBJ1-1, reads ETGVTQSPTHLIKTRGQQVTLRCSSQSGHNTVSWYQQALGQGPQFIFQYYREEENGRGNFPPRFSGLQFPNYSSELNVNALELDDSALYLCASSLGPAGKNTEAFFGQGTRLTVV.

DNA of the CDR3: TGTGCCAGCAGCCCTTCCGGGACTATTCTCGGGGAGCAGTTCTTC. This gives the protein CASSPSGTILGEQFF. The V call is TRBV7-3, the J call TRBJ2-1, with 7 bases aligning to TRBD2. CDR1 is SGHTA and CDR2 is FQGTGA in the germline V gene. V was clipped by 5 bases and J by 10 bases; unmatched bases: 14. The CDR3 runs 15 residues.